The rows below give T cell receptor beta chains drawn from one sample of a study of T-cell reconstitution after alpha-beta-depleted transplantation in children. A single record per CDR3 protein comes from TCRdb applying MiXCR to the PCR reads. The table has under 70,000 distinct CDR3 sequences, about 11% seen once. The starting material was PBMCs, obtained before TCRalphabeta/CD19-depleted stem cell transplant. All receptors come from a boy aged 5-17 years with acute myeloid leukemia, due to receive a stem cell transplant. The CDR3 runs from the conserved cysteine through the conserved F or W. Fields, in order: V gene, clone size, J gene, D gene, CDR3 protein, CDR3 DNA. D genes are given only for firm matches. Some rows have no size entry. The others give once, few or many, or a class for an expanded clone.

TRBV29-1	few	TRBJ2-3	TRBD2	CSVSGGSIDTQYF	TGCAGCGTCTCCGGCGGGAGCATAGATACGCAGTATTTT
TRBV30	few	TRBJ2-7	TRBD1	CAWSVGGTGAGYEQYF	TGTGCCTGGAGTGTAGGGGGGACAGGAGCGGGCTACGAGCAGTACTTC
TRBV5-1	many	TRBJ1-2	-	CASSLVGDGYTF	TGCGCCAGCAGCTTGGTAGGGGATGGCTACACCTTC
TRBV5-1	many	TRBJ1-2	TRBD1	CASGQGTLYGYTF	TGCGCCAGCGGACAGGGGACTCTCTATGGCTACACCTTC
TRBV11-2	many	TRBJ2-7	-	CASSLEPRDSLEREQYF	TGTGCCAGCAGCTTAGAGCCTCGGGACTCCCTAGAGAGAGAGCAGTACTTC
TRBV10-3	-	TRBJ2-1	-	CAISESDYNEQFF	TGTGCCATCAGTGAGTCAGACTACAATGAGCAGTTCTTC
TRBV5-6	many	TRBJ2-2	-	CASSVSRTGLRELFF	TGTGCCAGCAGCGTATCTAGGACGGGCCTACGGGAGCTGTTTTTT
TRBV15	many	TRBJ2-7	-	CATSTPLREQYF	TGTGCCACCAGCACTCCCCTCCGCGAGCAGTACTTC
TRBV12-3/TRBV12-4	many	TRBJ1-2	TRBD1	CASSLAQLAGGSGYTF	TGTGCCAGCAGTTTAGCCCAGCTTGCAGGGGGGTCTGGCTACACCTTC
TRBV24-1	many	TRBJ2-2	TRBD2	CATSDRLAGAPLGTGELFF	TGTGCCACCAGTGATCGACTAGCGGGGGCACCCCTGGGGACCGGGGAGCTGTTTTTT
TRBV28	many	TRBJ2-7	-	CASSLSGWEQYF	TGTGCCAGCAGTTTAAGCGGCTGGGAGCAGTACTTC
TRBV7-9	many	TRBJ2-1	TRBD2	CASSFLAGGQNEQFF	TGTGCCAGCAGCTTTTTAGCGGGAGGGCAAAATGAGCAGTTCTTC
TRBV2	many	TRBJ2-7	-	CASVHGSNPYEQYF	TGTGCCAGCGTGCACGGGTCGAATCCCTACGAGCAGTACTTC
TRBV12-3/TRBV12-4	many	TRBJ2-7	-	CASSLRDQAYEQYF	TGTGCCAGCAGTCTCCGGGACCAAGCTTACGAGCAGTACTTC
TRBV28	few	TRBJ2-7	-	CASTAISGGTRVGYEQYF	TGTGCCAGCACCGCCATAAGTGGAGGGACCCGCGTCGGCTACGAGCAGTACTTC
TRBV27	many	TRBJ1-5	-	CASHRRLPGNSNQPQHF	TGTGCCAGCCACCGCAGGCTCCCTGGAAATAGCAATCAGCCCCAGCATTTT
TRBV12-3/TRBV12-4	-	TRBJ2-1	-	CASRWGTGAFF	-
TRBV6-5	many	TRBJ2-2	-	CASSYLTTGSGELFF	TGTGCCAGCAGTTATCTCACTACAGGGTCCGGGGAGCTGTTTTTT
TRBV20-1	many	TRBJ2-5	-	CSAKGQETQYF	TGCAGTGCTAAGGGCCAAGAGACCCAGTACTTC
TRBV15	many	TRBJ2-1	-	CATQNRVNEQFF	TGTGCCACCCAAAACAGGGTGAATGAGCAGTTCTTC
TRBV20-1	many	TRBJ1-5	-	CSARRGGNQPQHF	TGCAGTGCTAGAAGAGGGGGCAATCAGCCCCAGCATTTT
TRBV7-9	-	TRBJ2-1	-	CASSPESYNEQFF	TGTGCCAGCAGCCCCGAGTCCTACAATGAGCAGTTCTTC
TRBV5-4	many	TRBJ2-1	TRBD2	CASSIVAGGIYHEQFF	TGTGCCAGCAGCATAGTAGCGGGGGGTATTTACCATGAGCAGTTCTTC
TRBV5-1	-	TRBJ2-5	TRBD2	CASSFASGGETQYF	TGCGCCAGCAGCTTTGCTAGCGGGGGGGAGACCCAGTACTTC
TRBV3-1	many	TRBJ2-7	-	CASSQGWGTEQYF	TGTGCCAGCAGCCAAGGGTGGGGAACCGAGCAGTACTTC
TRBV20-1	-	TRBJ2-5	-	CSLGHQTSTGQTQYF	TGCAGTTTGGGCCACCAGACTAGTACGGGACAGACCCAGTACTTC
TRBV5-1	many	TRBJ2-5	TRBD1	CASSPWNTGGKVTQYF	TGCGCCAGCAGCCCTTGGAATACAGGGGGCAAAGTGACCCAGTACTTC
TRBV7-8	many	TRBJ2-1	-	CASSLSGTDYNEQFF	TGTGCCAGCAGCTTATCCGGGACGGATTACAATGAGCAGTTCTTC
TRBV7-7	many	TRBJ2-5	TRBD1	CASSLAGRGETQYF	TGTGCCAGCAGCTTAGCAGGCAGGGGGGAGACCCAGTACTTC
TRBV15	many	TRBJ2-1	TRBD1	CATSSRDRAHDEQFF	TGTGCCACCAGCAGCCGGGACAGGGCCCACGATGAGCAGTTCTTC
TRBV4-2	-	TRBJ1-3	-	CASSHLGQSGNTIYF	TGTGCCAGCAGCCATCTGGGCCAATCTGGAAACACCATATATTTT
TRBV11-2	many	TRBJ1-6	-	CASSLSGATYNSPLHF	TGTGCCAGCAGCTTATCGGGGGCCACCTATAATTCACCCCTCCACTTT
TRBV6-2/TRBV6-3	many	TRBJ2-2	TRBD2	CASRIRTSGSGELFF	TGTGCCAGCAGAATCCGGACTAGCGGGTCCGGGGAGCTGTTTTTT
TRBV25-1	many	TRBJ2-6	-	CASSVTGANVLTF	TGTGCCAGCAGTGTTACGGGGGCCAACGTCCTGACTTTC
TRBV20-1	many	TRBJ2-3	-	CSARPSTNTDTQYF	TGCAGTGCTAGACCTAGCACCAACACAGATACGCAGTATTTT
TRBV9	many	TRBJ2-1	-	CASSVAWGGFNEQFF	TGTGCCAGCAGCGTAGCTTGGGGGGGCTTCAATGAGCAGTTCTTC
TRBV5-1	many	TRBJ2-6	TRBD1	CASSLGDRGFGANVLTF	TGCGCCAGCAGCTTGGGAGACAGGGGATTTGGGGCCAACGTCCTGACTTTC
TRBV10-3	many	TRBJ2-5	-	CAISETSLQETQYF	TGTGCCATCAGTGAAACTAGTCTCCAAGAGACCCAGTACTTC
TRBV7-9	many	TRBJ1-2	-	CASSSQGLTSGGYTF	TGTGCCAGCAGCTCCCAAGGACTGACTTCGGGCGGCTACACCTTC
TRBV12-3/TRBV12-4	many	TRBJ1-1	-	CASSPFRKRTEAFF	TGTGCCAGCAGTCCTTTTAGAAAGAGGACTGAAGCTTTCTTT
TRBV5-1	many	TRBJ2-3	TRBD1	CASRDAGGPTDTQYF	TGCGCCAGCAGGGACGCAGGGGGACCCACAGATACGCAGTATTTT
TRBV4-3	few	TRBJ2-1	TRBD2	CASSQHLAGTYNEQFF	TGCGCCAGCAGCCAACATCTAGCGGGAACCTACAATGAGCAGTTCTTC
TRBV3-1	many	TRBJ2-1	TRBD2	CASSQSGPAGVPEQFF	TGTGCCAGCAGCCAATCTGGTCCAGCGGGAGTCCCCGAGCAGTTCTTC